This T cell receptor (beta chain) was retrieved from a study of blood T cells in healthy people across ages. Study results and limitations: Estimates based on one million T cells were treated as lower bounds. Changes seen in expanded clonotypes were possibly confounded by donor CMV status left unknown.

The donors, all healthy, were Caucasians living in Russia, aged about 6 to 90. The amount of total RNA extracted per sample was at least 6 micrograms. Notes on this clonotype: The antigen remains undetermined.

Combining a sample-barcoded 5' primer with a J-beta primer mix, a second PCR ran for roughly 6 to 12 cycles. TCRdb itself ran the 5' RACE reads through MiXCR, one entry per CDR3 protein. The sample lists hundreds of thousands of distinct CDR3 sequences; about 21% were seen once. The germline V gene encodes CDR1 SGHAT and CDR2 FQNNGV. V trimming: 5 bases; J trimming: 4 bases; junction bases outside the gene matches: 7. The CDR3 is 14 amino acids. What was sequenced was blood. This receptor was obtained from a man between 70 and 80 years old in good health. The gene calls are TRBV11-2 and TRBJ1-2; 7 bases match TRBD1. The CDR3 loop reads CASSTPTGIYGYTF. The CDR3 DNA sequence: TGTGCCAGCAGCACCCCGACAGGGATCTATGGCTACACCTTC.